These 20 T cell receptor beta chains came from one sample sequenced in a study of blood T cell repertoires in COVID-19 (dated by TCRdb to the early 2020s). The method behind the library was the immunoSEQ multiplex PCR assay. TCRdb holds this immuneACCESS table with in-frame rearrangements only. Some clones are missing; in checked studies, unresolved V genes explain under half, and the rest has no known cause. In all, the sample holds about 260,000 clones, and roughly 90% of those were seen once. Of the sample, 2% to 2.5% falls within the top ten clones. Material: peripheral blood. The receptors here all came from a woman aged 45 to 65 who had recovered from COVID-19.

The chain is built from TRBV15 and TRBJ2-7; D is uncertain. Germline V gives CDR1 LNHNV, CDR2 YYDKDF (reference sequence). CDR3 length equals 13 residues. Trimming took off 3 bases at V and 4 bases at J, with 10 bases between the two ends. The CDR3 here is CATSSGSRYEQYF. CDR3 bases: TGTGCCACCAGCAGTGGCAGTCGATACGAGCAGTACTTC.

This chain uses TRBV5-6 with TRBJ2-5; 11 nucleotides align to TRBD2. V lost 2 bases and J lost 4; bases outside the gene matches: 4. This CDR3 has 15 residues. In germline, CDR1 is SGHDT, CDR2 YYEEEE. CDR3 region: CASSFLAGGRETQYF. The CDR3 DNA sequence: TGTGCCAGCAGCTTCCTAGCGGGGGGAAGAGAGACCCAGTACTTC.

V and J are TRBV29-1 and TRBJ2-2; 10 nucleotides agree with TRBD1. CDR1 and CDR2 from the germline V gene are SQVTM and ANQGSEA. The CDR3 length is 13 residues. V lost 5 bases to trimming and J lost 4 bases; unmatched junction nucleotides: 1. The CDR3 loop reads CSVRTGGTGELFF. Here the CDR3 DNA reads TGCAGCGTTAGGACAGGGGGCACCGGGGAGCTGTTTTTT.

This chain uses TRBV19 with TRBJ2-7; 9 nucleotides match TRBD2. Germline trimming cut 9 bases from V and 2 bases from J; bases unmatched to any gene: 5. This CDR3 has 13 amino acids. Germline loops: CDR1 LNHDA, CDR2 SQIVND (reference sequence). This CDR3 reads CARGSGGTYEQYF. The CDR3 coding sequence is TGTGCCAGGGGGAGCGGGGGGACCTACGAGCAGTACTTC.

This rearrangement joins TRBV19 to TRBJ2-7, with 12 nucleotides matching TRBD2. V gave up 5 bases and J gave up 0 bases; unmatched junction bases: 5. This CDR3 has 16 residues. Germline V gene data show CDR1 as LNHDA and CDR2 as SQIVND (reference sequence). DNA of the CDR3: TGTGCCAGTAGTGTCGGACTAGCGGGGCTCTCCTACGAGCAGTACTTC. Protein product: CASSVGLAGLSYEQYF. The full variable domain, with the rest looked up from reference TRBV19 and TRBJ2-7, is DGGITQSPKYLFRKEGQNVTLSCEQNLNHDAMYWYRQDPGQGLRLIYYSQIVNDFQKGDIAEGYSVSREKKESFPLTVTSAQKNPTAFYLCASSVGLAGLSYEQYFGPGTRLTVT.

The chain combines TRBV27 with TRBJ1-5; 8 bases fit TRBD1. Trimming at V came to 9 bases and at J to 3 bases, leaving 7 bases not matched to a gene. Germline CDR1 and CDR2: MNHEY and SMNVEV (reference sequence). The CDR3 spans 14 residues. Here the CDR3 reads CASRQGTDNQPQHF. DNA for the CDR3: TGTGCCAGTAGACAGGGGACGGACAATCAGCCCCAGCATTTT.

V is TRBV7-2 and J is TRBJ2-1; 9 nucleotides agree with TRBD2. Losses at the gene ends were 5 bases for V and 10 bases for J; bases not matched to a gene: 3. Germline V gene data show CDR1 as SGHTA and CDR2 as FQGNSA. The CDR3 length is 12 residues. In nucleotides, the CDR3 is TGTGCCAGCAGCCTAAGCGGGAGGGAGCAGTTCTTC. This sequence encodes CASSLSGREQFF.

Comment on this clone: This CDR3 is also generated by other DNA sequences in the sample. This rearrangement joins TRBV5-1 to TRBJ2-7; TRBD1 might be the D (6 bases). This CDR3 has 13 amino acids. Germline lookup yields CDR1 SGHRS and CDR2 YFSETQ. Trimming pared 2 bases from V and 3 bases from J, leaving 9 bases between. The CDR3 DNA sequence: TGCGCCAGCAGCTTAATCAGGGGCTACGAGCAGTACTTC. Residues: CASSLIRGYEQYF.

The V call is TRBV28, the J call TRBJ2-2, with 8 nucleotides matching TRBD1. The germline V gene has CDR1 MDHEN and CDR2 SYDVKM. The CDR3 sequence is 14 residues long. J gave up 4 bases and V 9 bases, and 7 bases lay outside the gene matches. CDR3 protein: CASLTDRGTGELFF. The CDR3 DNA is TGTGCCAGTCTTACTGACAGGGGCACCGGGGAGCTGTTTTTT.

Written as DNA, the CDR3 is TGTGCCAGCAGCGGCAACACTGAAGCTTTCTTT. It specifies CASSGNTEAFF. The V and J genes are TRBV5-4 and TRBJ1-1; no clear D gene. V lost 4 bases, J lost 2 bases, and 3 bases lay in between. The germline CDR1 and CDR2 sequences are SGHNT and YYREEE (reference sequence). The CDR3 loop spans 11 amino acids.

The V and J genes are TRBV5-1 and TRBJ2-7; tentatively, D is TRBD2 (6 bases). Trimming left V 3 bases short and J 0 bases short, with 16 bases between. The V gene's germline CDR1 is SGHRS and CDR2 YFSETQ. The CDR3 runs 16 residues. CDR3 nucleotides: TGCGCCAGCAGCTCCCGTAAGCGGGCCAGCTCCTACGAGCAGTACTTC. Translating it yields CASSSRKRASSYEQYF.

This clone has a handful of counts. J is TRBJ1-4 and V is TRBV5-1, with D possibly being TRBD1 (6 bases). The CDR3 length is 15 residues. V was pared by 3 bases and J by 8 bases, with 17 bases between. Germline V gives CDR1 SGHRS, CDR2 YFSETQ. CDR3 amino acids: CASSYETGRVEKLFF. CDR3 bases: TGCGCCAGCAGCTACGAAACAGGGAGAGTGGAAAAACTGTTTTTT.

The CDR3 protein is CASSPRAPTANEQYF. Written as DNA, the CDR3 is TGCGCCAGCAGCCCGAGGGCTCCTACAGCAAACGAGCAGTACTTC. The rearrangement links TRBV5-1 to TRBJ2-7; D is possibly TRBD2 (5 bases). Between the trimmed V and J ends, which lost 4 bases and 5 bases, there was a span of 19 bases. The CDR3 contains 15 residues. CDR1 and CDR2 from the germline V gene are SGHRS and YFSETQ. The full variable domain, with the rest looked up from reference TRBV5-1 and TRBJ2-7, is KAGVTQTPRYLIKTRGQQVTLSCSPISGHRSVSWYQQTPGQGLQFLFEYFSETQRNKGNFPGRFSGRQFSNSRSEMNVSTLELGDSALYLCASSPRAPTANEQYFGPGTRLTVT.

Details on this clone: Relative to the germline gene, one junction end is altered; a read error may explain this. CDR3 in amino acids: CASSFQGANPEAFF. CDR3 DNA sequence: TGCGCCAGCAGCTTTCAGGGGGCGAACCCTGAAGCTTTCTTT. The chain joins TRBV5-1 to TRBJ1-1; 8 bases map to TRBD1. The V gene's germline CDR1 is SGHRS and CDR2 YFSETQ. This CDR3 spans 14 amino acids. Filled out from reference TRBV5-1 and TRBJ1-1, the complete variable domain reads KAGVTQTPRYLIKTRGQQVTLSCSPISGHRSVSWYQQTPGQGLQFLFEYFSETQRNKGNFPGRFSGRQFSNSRSEMNVSTLELGDSALYLCASSFQGANPEAFFGQGTRLTVV.

The CDR3 loop is CASSPPSRSLETQYF. The CDR3 DNA is TGTGCCAGCTCACCCCCCTCCCGGTCGTTGGAGACCCAGTACTTC. The chain has TRBV18 and TRBJ2-5, with D hard to call. Germline V gene data show CDR1 as KGHSH and CDR2 as LQKENI. V was pared by 3 bases and J by 5 bases, with 16 bases between. This CDR3 is 15 amino acids long.

The chain recombines TRBV27 with TRBJ1-2; 9 bases align to TRBD1. There are 16 residues in the CDR3. CDR1 and CDR2 from the germline V gene are MNHEY and SMNVEV (reference sequence). V was clipped by 6 bases and J by 4 bases; unmatched bases: 12. CDR3 in amino acids: CASRLSPGQGPYGYTF. In nucleotides, the CDR3 is TGTGCCAGCAGACTATCTCCGGGACAGGGCCCCTATGGCTACACCTTC.

The chain carries TRBV7-2 and TRBJ2-1, with 7 bases fitting TRBD2. Unmatched junction bases numbered 2, after V lost 3 bases and J lost 0 bases. Germline V gives CDR1 SGHTA, CDR2 FQGNSA. The CDR3 is 15 amino acids. The DNA for the CDR3 is TGTGCCAGCAGCTTTACTAGCGCCTCCTACAATGAGCAGTTCTTC. Translation gives CASSFTSASYNEQFF. The variable domain in full, completed from reference TRBV7-2 and TRBJ2-1, reads GAGVSQSPSNKVTEKGKDVELRCDPISGHTALYWYRQSLGQGLEFLIYFQGNSAPDKSGLPSDRFSAERTGGSVSTLTIQRTQQEDSAVYLCASSFTSASYNEQFFGPGTRLTVL.

The chain employs TRBV19 and TRBJ2-1, with 14 bases fitting TRBD2. Trimming removed 3 bases from V and 7 bases from J; junction bases left unmatched: 5. Looked up from germline, CDR1 is LNHDA and CDR2 is SQIVND (reference sequence). There are 16 residues in the CDR3. The DNA of the CDR3 is TGTGCCAGTAGTATCCCAAGGACTAGCGGGGGGAATGAGCAGTTCTTC. Translating gives CASSIPRTSGGNEQFF.

The rearrangement uses TRBV28 and TRBJ2-7, with D possibly being TRBD1 (6 bases). This CDR3 is 14 amino acids long. The V end lost 6 bases, the J end lost 2 bases, and 14 bases lay between the germline ends. Germline lookup yields CDR1 MDHEN and CDR2 SYDVKM. CDR3 amino acids: CASSVGQRAYEQYF. The CDR3 nucleotides are TGTGCCAGCAGCGTAGGACAGCGAGCCTACGAGCAGTACTTC.

The rearrangement uses TRBV7-3 and TRBJ2-7, with D possibly TRBD2 on 6 matching bases. The CDR3 has 11 amino acids. Germline lookup yields CDR1 SGHTA and CDR2 FQGTGA. V lost 6 bases to trimming and J lost 7 bases, with 10 bases between them. CDR3 sequence (DNA): TGTGCCAGCAGTGACGGGGGTGAGCAGTACTTC. It yields the protein CASSDGGEQYF.